This TCR beta chain stems from a study of blood T cell repertoires in COVID-19. Trimming pared 0 bases from V and 1 base from J, leaving 13 bases between. Per germline, CDR1 SGHDT and CDR2 YYEEEE. CDR3 length equals 16 residues. Method: immunoSEQ multiplex PCR; TCRdb's copy keeps in-frame clones and lacks some. Among roughly 340,000 clones, more than 80% were seen once, and the ten largest hold 0.9% to 1.1%. Participant ages covered roughly 18 to 89 years across about 25 US areas. Donors in Cohort 3 counted as recovered after two negative PCRs, clearance, or symptom resolution. This chain links TRBV5-6 with TRBJ2-5; D may be TRBD1 (6 bases). The sample comprised PBMCs or T cells enriched from blood (not recorded which). The receptor was derived from a man younger than 35 who had recovered from COVID-19. The chain's CDR3 is CASSLELQGPQETQYF. CDR3 nucleotide sequence: TGTGCCAGCAGCTTGGAACTACAGGGCCCCCAAGAGACCCAGTACTTC.